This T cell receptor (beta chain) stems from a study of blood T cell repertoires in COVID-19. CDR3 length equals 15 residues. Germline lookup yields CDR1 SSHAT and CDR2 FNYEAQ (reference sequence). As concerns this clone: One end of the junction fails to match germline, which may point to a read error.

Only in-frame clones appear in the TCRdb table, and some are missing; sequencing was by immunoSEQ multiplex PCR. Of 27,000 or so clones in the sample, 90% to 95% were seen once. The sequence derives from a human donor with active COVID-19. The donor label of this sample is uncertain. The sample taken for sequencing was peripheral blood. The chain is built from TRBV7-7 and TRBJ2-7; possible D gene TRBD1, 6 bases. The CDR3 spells CASSLETGSIYEQYF. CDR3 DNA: TGTGCTAGCAGCTTAGAAACAGGGAGTATATACGAGCAGTACTTC. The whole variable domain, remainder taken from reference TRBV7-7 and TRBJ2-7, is GAGVSQSPRYKVTKRGQDVTLRCDPISSHATLYWYQQALGQGPEFLTYFNYEAQPDKSGLPSDRFSAERPEGSISTLTIQRTEQRDSAMYRCASSLETGSIYEQYFGPGTRLTVT.